The 25 T cell receptor beta chains below were found in one sample sequenced in a study of cytomegalovirus exposure and HLA in healthy donors. Both 60 Vbeta primers and 13 Jbeta primers went into the PCR. Generated by immunoSEQ multiplex PCR, the TCRdb table keeps only in-frame clones and is missing some. The sample includes roughly 89,000 clones, around 76% of them seen just once. Sequenced material: PBMCs. The receptors derive from a man younger than 45 in good health and CMV-seropositive.

The chain carries TRBV4-1 and TRBJ2-7; 8 bases fit TRBD1. CDR3 length equals 15 residues. The germline gives CDR1 MGHRA, CDR2 YSYEKL. V shed 0 bases and J 7 bases; nucleotides not matched to a gene: 8. The CDR3 coding sequence is TGCGCCAGCAGCCAAGACTTGACAGGGGTGCGGGAGCAGTACTTC. Protein: CASSQDLTGVREQYF.

V is TRBV11-2 and J is TRBJ1-1; 7 bases map to TRBD1. There are 14 residues in the CDR3. Germline lookup yields CDR1 SGHAT and CDR2 FQNNGV. The J segment lost 1 base and the V segment lost 4 bases, leaving 3 bases of the junction unmatched. Written as DNA, the CDR3 is TGTGCCAGCAGCTCGACAGGGTGGAACACTGAAGCTTTCTTT. Its protein is CASSSTGWNTEAFF.

About this clone itself: Sequence at one end of the junction differs from germline and may be a read error. CDR3 loop: CASSLTGGVTDAQYF. CDR3 bases: TGTGCCAGCAGCTTGACAGGGGGTGTCACAGATGCGCAGTATTTT. The J gene is TRBJ2-3, the V gene TRBV7-8, with TRBD1 matching 9 bases. Germline CDR1 is SGHVS and CDR2 is FQNEAQ. The CDR3 runs 15 residues.

About this clone: At the DNA level, this CDR3 is encoded by other sequences in the same sample as well. The chain is built from TRBV5-1 and TRBJ2-3; 15 nucleotides match TRBD2. This CDR3 is built from 19 residues. V dropped 4 bases and J dropped 4; count of bases not matched to a gene: 13. The germline gives CDR1 SGHRS, CDR2 YFSETQ. For the CDR3, the DNA is TGCGCCAGCAGCGACGCCACTGGGACTAGCGGGGGGTCTGCAGATACGCAGTATTTT. It is translated as CASSDATGTSGGSADTQYF.

This clone was detected a few times. The chain couples TRBV30 to TRBJ2-1; D perhaps matches TRBD1 (7 bases). The CDR3 is made up of 13 amino acids. The V end was cut by 5 bases, the J end by 4 bases, with 12 bases between. The germline V gene encodes CDR1 GTSNPN and CDR2 SVGIG (reference sequence). CDR3 loop: CAWETGRYNEQFF. Written as DNA, the CDR3 is TGTGCCTGGGAGACAGGGAGGTACAATGAGCAGTTCTTC.

The chain joins TRBV10-3 to TRBJ2-7; 9 nucleotides agree with TRBD2. Germline V gene data show CDR1 as ENHRY and CDR2 as SYGVKD. The trim removed 3 bases at V and 0 bases at J, leaving 6 bases unmatched. This CDR3 has 16 amino acids. The CDR3 protein is CAISDSGGTSSYEQYF. The CDR3 DNA reads as TGTGCCATCAGTGATAGCGGGGGAACGAGCTCCTACGAGCAGTACTTC.

The chain is built from TRBV11-2 and TRBJ2-7; 10 bases are shared with TRBD2. The germline V gene encodes CDR1 SGHAT and CDR2 FQNNGV. The CDR3 length is 15 residues. The junction had 4 bases not matched to a gene; V was cut back by 5 bases and J by 0 bases. Here the CDR3 DNA reads TGTGCCAGCAGCAAAGGACTAGCGGACTCCTACGAGCAGTACTTC. As protein: CASSKGLADSYEQYF.

Concerning this clone: Other DNA sequences within the sample encode an identical CDR3. The gene calls are TRBV9 and TRBJ1-2; D not resolved. The CDR3 extends over 13 amino acids. The V end was cut by 0 bases, the J end by 5 bases, with 8 bases between. Germline lookup yields CDR1 SGDLS and CDR2 YYNGEE. This CDR3 is CASSVGGDYGYTF. DNA of the CDR3: TGTGCCAGCAGCGTAGGGGGAGATTATGGCTACACCTTC.

This chain connects TRBV18 to TRBJ1-2; tentative D call: TRBD1 (6 bases). The CDR3 is 16 amino acids. Germline loops: CDR1 KGHSH, CDR2 LQKENI. The V end was cut by 3 bases, the J end by 0 bases, with 14 bases between. The CDR3 coding sequence is TGTGCCAGCTCACCTGGCGACAGGAATTCTAACTATGGCTACACCTTC. This gives the protein CASSPGDRNSNYGYTF.

The CDR3 nucleotides read TGTGCCAGCTCACCCACAACAGGGGATCTCTCCTACGAGCAGTACTTC. Translating gives CASSPTTGDLSYEQYF. The gene calls are TRBV18 and TRBJ2-7; the match to TRBD1 covers 7 bases. Germline V CDR1 and CDR2: KGHSH, LQKENI. CDR3 length: 16 residues. Trimming at V came to 3 bases and at J to 0 bases, leaving 8 bases not matched to a gene.

J is TRBJ2-3 and V is TRBV5-4; D perhaps matches TRBD2 (5 bases). The CDR3 loop spans 13 amino acids. Trimming pared 1 base from V and 8 bases from J, leaving 11 bases between. The germline CDR1 and CDR2 sequences are SGHNT and YYREEE (reference sequence). The CDR3 nucleotides read TGTGCCAGCAGCTTGCTCGGACTTCCTACGCAGTATTTT. This gives the protein CASSLLGLPTQYF.

This clone was seen a handful of times. The chain combines TRBV7-8 with TRBJ1-1; TRBD1 aligns across 9 bases. V shed 5 bases, J shed 3 bases, and the junction held 10 bases outside the gene matches. Germline V gene data show CDR1 as SGHVS and CDR2 as FQNEAQ. The CDR3 is 16 amino acids. DNA of the CDR3: TGTGCCAGCAGCCCCCGGACAGGGGTGGCGCACACTGAAGCTTTCTTT. This translates into CASSPRTGVAHTEAFF. The variable domain in full, with the rest retrieved from reference TRBV7-8 and TRBJ1-1, is GAGVSQSPRYKVAKRGQDVALRCDPISGHVSLFWYQQALGQGPEFLTYFQNEAQLDKSGLPSDRFFAERPEGSVSTLKIQRTQQEDSAVYLCASSPRTGVAHTEAFFGQGTRLTVV.

The chain couples TRBV28 to TRBJ2-7; TRBD2 aligns across 8 bases. V shed 6 bases and J 4 bases; nucleotides not matched to a gene: 26. The CDR3 totals 20 residues. CDR1 and CDR2 (germline): MDHEN, SYDVKM. Written as DNA, the CDR3 is TGTGCCAGCAGCGGGAGGGGAACTATGGGGGGGAAGTATGGGGTATACGAGCAGTACTTC. Translated: CASSGRGTMGGKYGVYEQYF. The full variable domain, with the rest looked up from reference TRBV28 and TRBJ2-7, is DVKVTQSSRYLVKRTGEKVFLECVQDMDHENMFWYRQDPGLGLRLIYFSYDVKMKEKGDIPEGYSVSREKKERFSLILESASTNQTSMYLCASSGRGTMGGKYGVYEQYFGPGTRLTVT.

This clone was observed a few times. CDR3: CASSSPSGGGNSPLHF. The DNA for the CDR3 is TGTGCCAGCAGTTCCCCTAGCGGGGGCGGGAATTCACCCCTCCACTTT. The chain uses TRBV25-1 and TRBJ1-6; D perhaps matches TRBD1 (6 bases). The CDR3 runs 16 residues. Trimming shortened V by 5 bases and J by 7 bases, and 18 bases separated the two germline ends. CDR1 MGHDK and CDR2 SYGVNS come from the germline V gene.

The chain joins TRBV7-9 to TRBJ2-3; TRBD1 agrees at 7 bases. Losses at the gene ends were 3 bases for V and 2 bases for J; bases not matched to a gene: 2. CDR1 SEHNR and CDR2 FQNEAQ come from the germline V gene (reference sequence). This CDR3 contains 14 residues. As DNA, the CDR3 is TGTGCCAGCAGCTTGGGGACAGTCACAGATACGCAGTATTTT. Translated: CASSLGTVTDTQYF.

The chain has TRBV18 and TRBJ1-2; 10 nucleotides line up with TRBD1. The CDR3 consists of 16 residues. V shed 5 bases and J 4 bases; nucleotides not matched to a gene: 10. Germline V gives CDR1 KGHSH, CDR2 LQKENI. CDR3 bases: TGTGCCAGCTCAAATAGACAGGGGGCTGTCTTCTATGGCTACACCTTC. Translating it yields CASSNRQGAVFYGYTF.

The chain carries TRBV15 and TRBJ2-7, with D possibly being TRBD1 (6 bases). The germline CDR1 and CDR2 sequences are LNHNV and YYDKDF (reference sequence). V dropped 6 bases and J dropped 6 bases, with 12 bases sitting between them. This CDR3 is 12 amino acids long. The CDR3 protein is CATRIEGVEQYF. CDR3 bases: TGTGCCACCAGGATTGAGGGGGTCGAGCAGTACTTC.

The chain employs TRBV14 and TRBJ1-6, with D possibly TRBD1 on 5 matching bases. The CDR3 is made up of 16 amino acids. CDR1 is SGHDN, CDR2 FVKESK, per germline. Deletions cut 0 bases from V and 4 bases from J, with 10 bases between. The CDR3 nucleotides are TGTGCCAGCAGCCAAGATCTCGGGACTTATAATTCACCCCTCCACTTT. Encoded protein: CASSQDLGTYNSPLHF. The full variable domain, with the rest looked up from reference TRBV14 and TRBJ1-6, is EAGVTQFPSHSVIEKGQTVTLRCDPISGHDNLYWYRRVMGKEIKFLLHFVKESKQDESGMPNNRFLAERTGGTYSTLKVQPAELEDSGVYFCASSQDLGTYNSPLHFGNGTRLTVT.

A few counts support this clone. V is TRBV5-6 and J is TRBJ1-1; 10 bases align to TRBD1. The V gene's germline CDR1 is SGHDT and CDR2 YYEEEE. With 3 bases clipped from V and 7 bases from J, the junction kept 3 bases outside the gene matches. The CDR3 extends over 13 amino acids. CDR3 nucleotide sequence: TGTGCCAGCAGCTGGGACAGGGGTGGTGAAGCTTTCTTT. It codes for CASSWDRGGEAFF. The variable domain in full, completed from reference TRBV5-6 and TRBJ1-1, reads DAGVTQSPTHLIKTRGQQVTLRCSPKSGHDTVSWYQQALGQGPQFIFQYYEEEERQRGNFPDRFSGHQFPNYSSELNVNALLLGDSALYLCASSWDRGGEAFFGQGTRLTVV.

V gene TRBV5-1 combines with J gene TRBJ2-7, with 8 bases matching TRBD1. The CDR3 has 13 residues. V shed 1 base and J 6 bases; nucleotides not matched to a gene: 3. Germline V gene lookup returns CDR1 SGHRS and CDR2 YFSETQ. CDR3 bases: TGCGCCAGCAGCTTGTCCGGACAGGGCGAGCAGTACTTC. Translating gives CASSLSGQGEQYF.

The chain uses TRBV5-4 and TRBJ1-5; D is ambiguous. The CDR3 has 13 amino acids. The germline V gene has CDR1 SGHNT and CDR2 YYREEE (reference sequence). The V gene lost 0 bases and the J gene lost 4 bases, with 5 bases spanning the gap. The CDR3 loop reads CASSLGRNQPQHF. The CDR3 DNA reads as TGTGCCAGCAGCTTGGGCCGGAATCAGCCCCAGCATTTT.

The CDR3 reads CASSLQGKLGDQPQHF. In nucleotides, the CDR3 is TGTGCCAGCAGCTTACAGGGGAAACTTGGAGATCAGCCCCAGCATTTT. The V gene is TRBV5-6, the J gene TRBJ1-5; 7 bases match TRBD1. The V segment lost 2 bases and the J segment 5 bases; nucleotides outside the gene matches: 10. The germline V gene encodes CDR1 SGHDT and CDR2 YYEEEE. This CDR3 region has 16 residues.

The chain carries TRBV1 and TRBJ2-5; TRBD1 was called by the table and not checked on the DNA. TRBV1 has pseudogene status. The CDR3 is made up of 18 amino acids. The CDR3 reads CTSSQDLEDRGCLETQYF. CDR3 nucleotides: TGCACCAGCAGCCAAGACTTAGAGGACAGGGGGTGCTTGGAGACCCAGTACTTC.

The chain is built from TRBV4-3 and TRBJ1-2; D gene uncertain. Trimming stripped 3 bases from V and 3 bases from J, with 11 bases between. CDR3 length: 14 amino acids. Per germline, CDR1 LGHNA and CDR2 YSLEER. The CDR3 spells CASSHKDGDYGYTF. The CDR3 DNA reads as TGCGCCAGCAGCCATAAGGACGGGGACTATGGCTACACCTTC.

The genes are TRBV11-2 and TRBJ2-3; 8 nucleotides match TRBD2. The CDR3 is made up of 16 amino acids. The V and J ends lost 1 base and 7 bases, in that order; junction bases with no gene match: 10. From germline, CDR1 is SGHAT and CDR2 FQNNGV. Here the CDR3 reads CASSLGDGGAGNTQYF. The DNA for the CDR3 is TGTGCCAGCAGCTTAGGAGACGGGGGGGCCGGAAATACGCAGTATTTT.